This T cell receptor beta chain was identified during a study of shared clonotypes between healthy human individuals. All donors qualified as healthy HIV-negative adults and had experienced no recent acute infections or vaccinations. Trimming pared 1 base from V and 0 bases from J, leaving 10 bases between. CDR3 length equals 15 residues. Per the germline V gene, CDR1 is MGHRA and CDR2 is YSYEKL. On sorted subsets, replicate PCRs used approximately 200 ng DNA, or tens of thousands of T cell genomes. The repertoire was sequenced with immunoSEQ multiplex PCR; TCRdb's copy has only in-frame clones and lacks some. Among approximately 1,500,000 clones listed, about 96% were seen once.

This TCR was recovered from a man younger than 45 in good health. The V gene is TRBV4-1, the J gene TRBJ2-7; D is possibly TRBD2 (5 bases). Source material: naive CD4+ T cells sorted from blood. The subset here: CD45RA+ positively selected. CDR3 in amino acids: CASSQGLQISYEQYF. The CDR3 DNA is TGCGCCAGCAGCCAAGGACTACAGATCTCCTACGAGCAGTACTTC.